The sequence of this T cell receptor (beta chain) was determined in a study of blood T cell repertoires in COVID-19. The CDR3 consists of 16 residues. From germline, CDR1 is SGHTA and CDR2 FQGNSA. V lost 4 bases, J lost 0 bases, and 4 bases stayed unmatched. Using immunoSEQ multiplex PCR, the repertoire was profiled, and TCRdb retains in-frame clones only, with some absent. The data contain about 55,000 clones, roughly 80% of them seen just once; the ten biggest clones take up roughly 6.4%. The chain has TRBV7-2 and TRBJ1-2; 11 positions agree with TRBD1. The clonotype originates from a human donor in a cohort sampled during active or convalescent COVID-19. The sequencing sample was made of peripheral blood. Written as DNA, the CDR3 is TGTGCCAGCAGCTCCGGGGGACAGGGGGCTAACTATGGCTACACCTTC. This gives the protein CASSSGGQGANYGYTF. Full variable domain (remainder filled in from reference TRBV7-2 and TRBJ1-2): GAGVSQSPSNKVTEKGKDVELRCDPISGHTALYWYRQSLGQGLEFLIYFQGNSAPDKSGLPSDRFSAERTGGSVSTLTIQRTQQEDSAVYLCASSSGGQGANYGYTFGSGTRLTVV.